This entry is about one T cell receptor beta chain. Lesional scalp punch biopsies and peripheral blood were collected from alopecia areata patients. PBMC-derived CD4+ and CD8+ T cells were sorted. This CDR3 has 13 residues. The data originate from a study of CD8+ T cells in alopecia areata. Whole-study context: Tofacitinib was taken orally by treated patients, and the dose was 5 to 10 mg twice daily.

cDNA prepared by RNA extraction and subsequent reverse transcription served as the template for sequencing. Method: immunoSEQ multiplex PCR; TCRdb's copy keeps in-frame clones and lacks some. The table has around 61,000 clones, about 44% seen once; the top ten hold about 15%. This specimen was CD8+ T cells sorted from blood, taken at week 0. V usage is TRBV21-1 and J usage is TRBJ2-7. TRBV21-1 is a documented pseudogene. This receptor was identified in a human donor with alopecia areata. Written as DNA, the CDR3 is TGTGCCAGCAGCATACCGACCCATTTCGAGCAGTACTTC. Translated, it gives CASSIPTHFEQYF.